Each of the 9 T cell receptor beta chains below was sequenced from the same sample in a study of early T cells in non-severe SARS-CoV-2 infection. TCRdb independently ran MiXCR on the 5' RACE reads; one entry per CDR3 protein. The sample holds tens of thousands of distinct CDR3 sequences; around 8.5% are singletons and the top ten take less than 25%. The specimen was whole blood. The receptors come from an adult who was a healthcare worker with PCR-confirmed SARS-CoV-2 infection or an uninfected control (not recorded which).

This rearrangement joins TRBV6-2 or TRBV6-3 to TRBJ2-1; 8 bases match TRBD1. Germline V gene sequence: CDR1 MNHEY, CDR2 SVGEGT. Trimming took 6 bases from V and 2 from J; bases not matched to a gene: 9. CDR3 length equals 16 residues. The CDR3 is CASSLTGAKPYNEQFF. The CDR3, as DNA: TGTGCCAGCAGCCTGACAGGGGCGAAGCCCTACAATGAGCAGTTCTTC.

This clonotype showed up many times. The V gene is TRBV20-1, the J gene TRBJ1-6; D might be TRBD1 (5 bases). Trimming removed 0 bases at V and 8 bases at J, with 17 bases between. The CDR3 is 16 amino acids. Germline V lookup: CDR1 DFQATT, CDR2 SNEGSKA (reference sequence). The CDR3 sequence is CSARDPLGGGDSPLHF. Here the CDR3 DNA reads TGCAGTGCTAGAGATCCTCTCGGCGGGGGGGATTCACCCCTCCACTTT.

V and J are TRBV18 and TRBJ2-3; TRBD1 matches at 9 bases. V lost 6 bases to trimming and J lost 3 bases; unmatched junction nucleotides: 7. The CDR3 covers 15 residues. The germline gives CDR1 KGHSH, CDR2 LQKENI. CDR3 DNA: TGTGCCAGCTCGGAAAGGACAGGGGAAACAGATACGCAGTATTTT. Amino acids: CASSERTGETDTQYF.

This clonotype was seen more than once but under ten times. The CDR3 loop is CSAKTEAGPQVEAFF. Written as DNA, the CDR3 is TGCAGTGCTAAAACCGAGGCAGGGCCACAGGTAGAAGCTTTCTTT. J is TRBJ1-1 and V is TRBV20-1; D might be TRBD1 (5 bases). There are 15 residues in the CDR3. Trimming removed 4 bases at V and 8 bases at J, with 23 bases between. Germline lookup yields CDR1 DFQATT and CDR2 SNEGSKA (reference sequence).

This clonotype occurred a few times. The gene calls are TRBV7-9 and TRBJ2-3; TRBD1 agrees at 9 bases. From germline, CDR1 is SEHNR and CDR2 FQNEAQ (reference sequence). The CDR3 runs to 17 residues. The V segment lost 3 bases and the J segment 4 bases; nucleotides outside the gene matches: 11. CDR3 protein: CASSFTGTGKIADTQYF. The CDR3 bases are TGTGCCAGCAGCTTTACCGGGACAGGGAAGATTGCAGATACGCAGTATTTT.

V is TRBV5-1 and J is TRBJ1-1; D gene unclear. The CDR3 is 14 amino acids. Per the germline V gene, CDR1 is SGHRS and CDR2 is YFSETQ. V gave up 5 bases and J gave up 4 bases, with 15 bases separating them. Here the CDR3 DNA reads TGCGCCAGCAGAGATGAGGAGGCGCTCACTGAAGCTTTCTTT. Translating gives CASRDEEALTEAFF. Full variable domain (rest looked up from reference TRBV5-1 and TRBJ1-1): KAGVTQTPRYLIKTRGQQVTLSCSPISGHRSVSWYQQTPGQGLQFLFEYFSETQRNKGNFPGRFSGRQFSNSRSEMNVSTLELGDSALYLCASRDEEALTEAFFGQGTRLTVV.

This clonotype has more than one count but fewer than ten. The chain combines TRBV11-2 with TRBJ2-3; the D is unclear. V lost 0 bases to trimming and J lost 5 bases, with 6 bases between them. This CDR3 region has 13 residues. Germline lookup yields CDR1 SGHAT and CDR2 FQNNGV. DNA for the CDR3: TGTGCCAGCAGCTTAGATCACGGAGATACGCAGTATTTT. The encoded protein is CASSLDHGDTQYF. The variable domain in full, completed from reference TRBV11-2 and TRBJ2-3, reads EAGVAQSPRYKIIEKRQSVAFWCNPISGHATLYWYQQILGQGPKLLIQFQNNGVVDDSQLPKDRFSAERLKGVDSTLKIQPAKLEDSAVYLCASSLDHGDTQYFGPGTRLTVL.

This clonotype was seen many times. DNA for the CDR3: TGTGCCAGCAGCCTCGGAACAGGGTATAGCGCTTTCTTT. It is translated as CASSLGTGYSAFF. The chain carries TRBV7-6 and TRBJ1-1, with D possibly matching TRBD1 (6 bases). The germline V gene encodes CDR1 SGHVS and CDR2 FNYEAQ. V shed 5 bases and J shed 11 bases, with 18 bases lying between them. The CDR3 is 13 residues long.

The CDR3: CASSLEMIMNTEAFF. Written as DNA, the CDR3 is TGCGCCAGCAGCTTGGAGATGATTATGAACACTGAAGCTTTCTTT. This chain connects TRBV5-1 to TRBJ1-1, with D unclear. Germline loops: CDR1 SGHRS, CDR2 YFSETQ. This CDR3 is built from 15 residues. The ends were cut back, 0 bases at V and 0 bases at J, with 9 bases in the middle.